Described below is a single TCR beta chain sequence and its context. Its target is not known. This entry comes from a study of STAT5B mutations in CD4+ large granular lymphocyte leukemia. Only in-frame clones appear in the TCRdb table, and some are missing; sequencing was by immunoSEQ multiplex PCR. The sample has about 33,000 clones, roughly 74% seen once. Study-level results: No patients shared main leukemic clonotypes, though about 26% appeared at low frequency elsewhere.

Sequenced sample: CD4+ T cells from blood buffy coats. The source is a human donor in good health.

CDR3 DNA sequence: TGTGCCAGCAGACCGGGACAGACTTATGGCTACACCTTC. This encodes CASRPGQTYGYTF. The chain is built from TRBV6-5 and TRBJ1-2, with 7 bases matching TRBD1. The CDR3 loop spans 13 amino acids. J lost 5 bases, V lost 6 bases, and 6 bases had no gene match. The V gene's germline CDR1 is MNHEY and CDR2 SVGAGI.